This T cell receptor (beta chain) was retrieved from a study of blood T cell repertoires in COVID-19. Study-level information: The United States, Italy and Spain provided the acute and convalescent COVID-19 samples. Sources were T cells, B-cell-depleted T cells, or PBMCs; the material itself was cDNA or gDNA.

Source study methods: How many nucleated cells were present was estimated from reference gene primer amplification. The table came from immunoSEQ multiplex PCR; TCRdb's copy has only in-frame clones and leaves some out. V and J calls plus clone size are reproduced from that table; the DNA served to infer D and trimming. The sample carries roughly 25,000 clones, approximately 78% recorded once. In this sample, this clone turned up a few times. Germline V gene sequence: CDR1 ENHRY, CDR2 SYGVKD. The CDR3 totals 16 residues. The V segment lost 3 bases and the J segment 0 bases; nucleotides outside the gene matches: 5.

The chain is built from TRBV10-3 and TRBJ2-1; 7 bases match TRBD1. The sequencing input was peripheral blood. The clonotype was recovered from a human donor in a cohort sampled during active COVID-19. The CDR3 protein is CAISDSDRFSYNEQFF. CDR3 nucleotides: TGTGCCATCAGTGACTCGGACAGGTTCTCCTACAATGAGCAGTTCTTC.